This T cell receptor beta chain was obtained from a study of Graves' ophthalmopathy and Graves' hyperthyroidism. Study-level findings and limits: The model predicted ophthalmopathy progression with 65% to 71% sensitivity and 72.22% specificity.

A remark on this clonotype: What it recognizes is unknown.

For repertoire sequencing, the TCR beta CDR3 regions were amplified from RNA transcripts. The first-round RT-PCR employed HTBI primers together with the Qiagen OneStep RT-PCR kit. A multiplex PCR was then performed as the second round. Via MiXCR, TCRdb re-called the multiplex PCR reads, giving one row per CDR3 protein. Here the sample spans about 740,000 distinct CDR3 sequences, roughly 41% being singletons. The length of the CDR3 is 17 residues. Germline V gene sequence: CDR1 SEHNR, CDR2 FQNEAQ (reference sequence). J gave up 5 bases and V 6 bases, and 12 bases lay outside the gene matches. The rearrangement uses TRBV7-9 and TRBJ1-6, with 8 bases lining up with TRBD1. The sequenced sample consisted of peripheral blood. This TCR derives from an adult man with Graves' ophthalmopathy. This chain's CDR3 is CASSYLHPGQDNSPLHF. The CDR3 DNA reads as TGTGCCAGCAGTTACCTACACCCGGGACAGGATAATTCACCCCTCCACTTT.